A single sample gave rise to the 9 T cell receptor beta chains below, sequenced in a study of T cell repertoires in cytomegalovirus infection. The antigens for these receptors are not known. MiXCR was run by TCRdb on the reads, yielding one entry per CDR3 protein. The data show 650,000 to 900,000 distinct CDR3 sequences, over 25% seen once. Sequences were derived from cultured CD8+ T cells from PBMCs, sampled from culture after CMV antigen stimulation. The source of these receptors is a human donor in good health (CMV status not recorded). Some clones in this sample may be carry-over from other donors' samples.

V is TRBV5-1 and J is TRBJ1-2; maybe TRBD1 (6 bases). The CDR3 has 14 residues. Looked up from germline, CDR1 is SGHRS and CDR2 is YFSETQ. V lost 4 bases, J lost 4 bases, and 14 bases lay in between. The DNA of the CDR3 is TGCGCCAGCAGCCTTAACAGGGCCGGCTATGGCTACACCTTC. Its protein product is CASSLNRAGYGYTF.

The V and J genes are TRBV6-6 and TRBJ1-5; possibly TRBD1 for D (5 bases). Trimming left V 7 bases short and J 3 bases short, with 16 bases between. This CDR3 contains 15 residues. Germline V gene sequence: CDR1 MNHNY, CDR2 SVGAGI (reference sequence). The CDR3 protein is CASNIGQGFNQPQHF. The CDR3 region has the DNA TGTGCCAGCAACATAGGACAAGGGTTCAATCAGCCCCAGCATTTT.

This chain connects TRBV4-2 to TRBJ1-1; D call uncertain. The germline V and J ends were trimmed by 1 base and 4 bases, with 7 bases remaining between them. The CDR3 runs to 13 residues. Germline V gives CDR1 LGHNA, CDR2 YNFKEQ. CDR3 in amino acids: CASSQALRTEAFF. The CDR3 bases are TGTGCCAGCAGCCAAGCCCTCCGCACTGAAGCTTTCTTT.

The rearrangement uses TRBV18 and TRBJ2-5; D remains ambiguous. In germline, CDR1 is KGHSH, CDR2 LQKENI. The V end lost 2 bases, the J end lost 5 bases, and 12 bases lay between the germline ends. CDR3 length equals 14 residues. The CDR3 region has the DNA TGTGCCAGCTCACCAGACCGGGTAGGGGAGACCCAGTACTTC. It is translated as CASSPDRVGETQYF.

CDR3 protein: CASQEDASSYNEQFF. The DNA of the CDR3 is TGTGCCAGCCAGGAGGACGCCAGCTCCTACAATGAGCAGTTCTTC. The V call is TRBV6-2 or TRBV6-3, the J call TRBJ2-1; D perhaps matches TRBD2 (5 bases). Looked up from germline, CDR1 is MNHEY and CDR2 is SVGEGT. V was trimmed by 8 bases and J by 0 bases, leaving 14 bases between them. The CDR3 runs 15 residues.

This clonotype showed up just a few times. The V gene is TRBV20-1, the J gene TRBJ2-2; tentative D call: TRBD2 (6 bases). CDR3 length: 14 residues. CDR1 and CDR2 (germline): DFQATT, SNEGSKA (reference sequence). V was pared by 6 bases and J by 1 base, with 12 bases between. In DNA, the CDR3 is TGCAGTGCCCGCACAGCGGGGAACACCGGGGAGCTGTTTTTT. Its protein product is CSARTAGNTGELFF.

The chain has TRBV10-3 and TRBJ2-3, with TRBD1 matching over 7 bases. Per germline, CDR1 ENHRY and CDR2 SYGVKD. J was trimmed by 4 bases and V by 6 bases; bases with no gene match: 4. The CDR3 covers 13 residues. This CDR3 reads CAIRTGWADTQYF. The CDR3 DNA reads as TGTGCCATCAGGACAGGGTGGGCAGATACGCAGTATTTT.

The chain uses TRBV11-2 and TRBJ2-5; 8 positions match TRBD2. CDR3 length equals 15 residues. Germline loops: CDR1 SGHAT, CDR2 FQNNGV. After removal of 4 bases from V and 6 bases from J, the junction contained 10 bases not matched to a gene. CDR3 protein: CASSYSGLVGKTQYF. The CDR3 DNA is TGTGCCAGCAGCTACTCGGGACTAGTGGGGAAGACCCAGTACTTC.

This clonotype was seen a few times. This chain uses TRBV12-3 or TRBV12-4 with TRBJ2-7; D is possibly TRBD2 (5 bases). The CDR3 has 14 residues. V dropped 5 bases and J dropped 2 bases, with 13 bases sitting between them. CDR3 DNA: TGTGCCAGCAGTCCGGGAACATTCCCCTACGAGCAGTACGTC. Translated, it gives CASSPGTFPYEQYV.